One and the same sample provided the 25 T cell receptor beta chains below, sequenced in a study of shared T cell receptors in the human thymus. Assay used: immunoSEQ multiplex PCR; TCRdb lists only in-frame clones, some missing. The table lists 500,000 to 750,000 clones, around 87% of them singletons. A further study also used this sample, focusing on human thymus T cells.

The source material was thymocytes. The receptors originated from a boy in the first two years of life with a congenital heart defect.

This clone was counted once. The rearrangement joins TRBV12-2 to TRBJ1-4; TRBD1, the D gene given by the table, was not confirmed from the DNA. TRBV12-2 is reported as a pseudogene. This CDR3 region has 15 residues. The CDR3 nucleotides are TGTGCAAGTCGCCTCCCCCCGGACAGAGGAGAAAAACTGTTTTTT. Its translation is CASRLPPDRGEKLFF.

The chain links TRBV7-9 to TRBJ2-5; 8 bases line up with TRBD1. The CDR3 spans 15 residues. The V and J ends lost 6 bases and 4 bases, in that order; junction bases with no gene match: 10. Germline CDR1 SEHNR, CDR2 FQNEAQ (reference sequence). The CDR3 DNA follows: TGTGCCAGCAGTCCCCGTCAGGGGGCATTAGAGACCCAGTACTTC. Its translation is CASSPRQGALETQYF.

The chain links TRBV4-3 to TRBJ2-3; TRBD2 agrees at 8 bases. CDR3 size: 19 residues. J was trimmed by 1 base and V by 0 bases; bases with no gene match: 12. Germline V gene lookup returns CDR1 LGHNA and CDR2 YSLEER. The CDR3 loop reads CASSQDLVGASGRTDTQYF. The CDR3, as DNA: TGCGCCAGCAGCCAAGATCTCGTCGGGGCTAGCGGGCGCACAGATACGCAGTATTTT.

V and J are TRBV4-1 and TRBJ2-1, with TRBD2 matching 10 bases. The ends lost 2 bases at V and 9 bases at J; junction bases unmatched: 7. The CDR3 length is 15 residues. Germline values: CDR1 MGHRA, CDR2 YSYEKL. CDR3 in DNA: TGCGCCAGCAGCCAACCGAGCGGGAGGGGGAGTGAGCAGTTCTTC. Translated, it gives CASSQPSGRGSEQFF.

The CDR3 sequence is CASSSPLTVGVNTEAFF. CDR3 DNA sequence: TGTGCCAGCAGCTCTCCTTTGACAGTCGGAGTGAACACTGAAGCTTTCTTT. This rearrangement joins TRBV7-9 to TRBJ1-1; tentative D call: TRBD1 (5 bases). Germline V gene data show CDR1 as SEHNR and CDR2 as FQNEAQ (reference sequence). The CDR3 covers 17 residues. The ends were cut back, 4 bases at V and 0 bases at J, with 18 bases in the middle.

The rearrangement uses TRBV5-1 and TRBJ1-1; a possible D gene is TRBD1 (5 bases). Germline V gives CDR1 SGHRS, CDR2 YFSETQ. The CDR3 spans 13 residues. Trimming pared 4 bases from V and 4 bases from J, leaving 11 bases between. The CDR3 nucleotides are TGCGCCAGCAGCCGCGTGGGGGGCACTGAAGCTTTCTTT. Translation gives CASSRVGGTEAFF.

The chain combines TRBV12-5 with TRBJ1-3, with TRBD1 as a possible D gene (5 bases). Trimming removed 1 base from V and 1 base from J, with 17 bases in between. The CDR3 spans 18 residues. CDR1 LGHNT and CDR2 FRNRAP come from the germline V gene. The CDR3 loop is CASGLAWRVAGSGNTIYF. The CDR3 DNA sequence: TGTGCTAGTGGTTTGGCGTGGAGGGTGGCAGGGTCTGGAAACACCATATATTTT.

The V call is TRBV4-1, the J call TRBJ2-1; 10 nucleotides agree with TRBD1. Per the germline V gene, CDR1 is MGHRA and CDR2 is YSYEKL. V lost 4 bases and J lost 5; bases outside the gene matches: 5. This CDR3 comprises 15 residues. CDR3 sequence reads: CASSRKGTGDNEQFF. The DNA for the CDR3 is TGCGCCAGCAGCCGGAAAGGGACAGGGGACAATGAGCAGTTCTTC.

CDR3 DNA sequence: TGCGCCAGCCGACCAGAGGAGGAGGCTCTCTCCTACGAGCAGTACTTC. As protein: CASRPEEEALSYEQYF. J is TRBJ2-7 and V is TRBV5-1; possible D gene TRBD2, 5 bases. Germline V CDR1 and CDR2: SGHRS, YFSETQ. V lost 7 bases to trimming and J lost 0 bases, with 20 bases between them. The CDR3 sequence is 16 residues long. Using reference TRBV5-1 and TRBJ2-7 for the parts outside the CDR3, the full variable domain is KAGVTQTPRYLIKTRGQQVTLSCSPISGHRSVSWYQQTPGQGLQFLFEYFSETQRNKGNFPGRFSGRQFSNSRSEMNVSTLELGDSALYLCASRPEEEALSYEQYFGPGTRLTVT.

This clone was observed a handful of times. The rearrangement uses TRBV18 and TRBJ1-4, with 9 bases that match TRBD1. Trimming took 4 bases from V and 8 from J; bases not matched to a gene: 5. The CDR3 loop spans 14 amino acids. CDR1 and CDR2 from the germline V gene are KGHSH and LQKENI. CDR3 nucleotide sequence: TGTGCCAGCTCACGGACAGGGGATGGAGAAAAACTGTTTTTT. Translated, it gives CASSRTGDGEKLFF.

The chain is built from TRBV9 and TRBJ1-5; the match to TRBD1 covers 7 bases. This CDR3 is 15 amino acids long. The V gene end was trimmed by 0 bases and the J gene end by 6 bases; junction bases not matched to a gene: 6. CDR1 and CDR2 (germline): SGDLS, YYNGEE. The CDR3 sequence is CASSVEGAPGQPQHF. CDR3 bases: TGTGCCAGCAGCGTAGAGGGGGCACCGGGTCAGCCCCAGCATTTT.

Here the CDR3 DNA reads TGTGCCAGTAGCCCACTAAATCAGCCCCAGCATTTT. Protein product: CASSPLNQPQHF. The chain employs TRBV19 and TRBJ1-5; D gene ambiguous. The germline V gene has CDR1 LNHDA and CDR2 SQIVND (reference sequence). There are 12 residues in the CDR3. V shed 6 bases and J shed 4 bases, with 7 bases lying between them.

V and J are TRBV19 and TRBJ1-1, with TRBD1 identical over 10 bases. Germline V CDR1 and CDR2: LNHDA, SQIVND (reference sequence). Trimming at V came to 6 bases and at J to 2 bases, leaving 15 bases not matched to a gene. This CDR3 has 18 amino acids. For the CDR3, the DNA is TGTGCCAGTAGCCCGTCGGGTGGGACAGGGGTGAGTAACACTGAAGCTTTCTTT. The encoded protein is CASSPSGGTGVSNTEAFF. Drawing the rest from reference TRBV19 and TRBJ1-1, the complete variable domain is DGGITQSPKYLFRKEGQNVTLSCEQNLNHDAMYWYRQDPGQGLRLIYYSQIVNDFQKGDIAEGYSVSREKKESFPLTVTSAQKNPTAFYLCASSPSGGTGVSNTEAFFGQGTRLTVV.

DNA for the CDR3: TGCAGCGTTGGAATCGGGACAGCCAACACTGAAGCTTTCTTT. Translated: CSVGIGTANTEAFF. The genes are TRBV29-1 and TRBJ1-1; 7 bases agree with TRBD1. CDR1 and CDR2 (germline): SQVTM, ANQGSEA. V gave up 4 bases and J gave up 2 bases; unmatched junction bases: 7. This CDR3 has 14 residues.

Here the CDR3 reads CASRRRQGYSPLHF. CDR3 nucleotide sequence: TGCGCCAGCAGGAGAAGACAGGGGTATTCACCCCTCCACTTT. The chain links TRBV23-1 to TRBJ1-6, with 8 bases fitting TRBD1. TRBV23-1 is an ORF; its function is uncertain. With 6 bases clipped from V and 8 bases from J, the junction kept 6 bases outside the gene matches. The CDR3 has 14 residues.

This clone was seen a few times. This sequence joins TRBV7-8 and TRBJ1-5; 8 nucleotides match TRBD1. The germline V gene encodes CDR1 SGHVS and CDR2 FQNEAQ. The CDR3 runs 15 residues. V lost 5 bases and J lost 3; bases outside the gene matches: 6. The CDR3 here is CASSPGQGINQPQHF. The CDR3 bases are TGTGCCAGCAGCCCTGGACAGGGCATCAATCAGCCCCAGCATTTT. Variable domain in full (rest from reference TRBV7-8 and TRBJ1-5): GAGVSQSPRYKVAKRGQDVALRCDPISGHVSLFWYQQALGQGPEFLTYFQNEAQLDKSGLPSDRFFAERPEGSVSTLKIQRTQQEDSAVYLCASSPGQGINQPQHFGDGTRLSIL.

V and J are TRBV10-3 and TRBJ2-5; 11 nucleotides match TRBD2. The CDR3 runs 19 residues. V trimming: 0 bases; J trimming: 4 bases; junction bases outside the gene matches: 13. Germline CDR1 is ENHRY and CDR2 is SYGVKD. The CDR3 loop is CAISESKVAGGPLRETQYF. CDR3 coding DNA: TGTGCCATCAGTGAGTCTAAGGTAGCGGGAGGGCCTCTAAGAGAGACCCAGTACTTC.

This chain links TRBV5-4 with TRBJ2-2; 8 positions match TRBD1. The CDR3 covers 15 residues. The V gene end was trimmed by 2 bases and the J gene end by 2 bases; junction bases not matched to a gene: 2. Germline CDR1 SGHNT, CDR2 YYREEE (reference sequence). This CDR3 reads CASSFDRGNTGELFF. In DNA form, the CDR3 reads TGTGCCAGCAGCTTCGACAGGGGAAACACCGGGGAGCTGTTTTTT.

The rearrangement joins TRBV28 to TRBJ2-1; the match to TRBD2 covers 8 bases. This CDR3 has 22 residues. V shed 6 bases and J 7 bases; nucleotides not matched to a gene: 32. Germline CDR1 is MDHEN and CDR2 is SYDVKM. CDR3 residues: CASSNGTPSAREGPLWGNEQFF. The CDR3 nucleotides read TGTGCCAGCAGCAACGGGACCCCGAGCGCCCGGGAGGGCCCCCTTTGGGGAAATGAGCAGTTCTTC.

This clone appeared a few times. This chain links TRBV19 with TRBJ2-2; weak D call: TRBD1 (6 bases). The germline V gene encodes CDR1 LNHDA and CDR2 SQIVND (reference sequence). V was pared by 1 base and J by 2 bases, with 14 bases between. The CDR3 is 17 residues long. CDR3 bases: TGTGCCAGTAGTATAGGGGACACAACGAAAAACACCGGGGAGCTGTTTTTT. Its translation: CASSIGDTTKNTGELFF.

There are a few counts of this clone. This sequence joins TRBV2 and TRBJ2-2, with TRBD2 matching 13 bases. The V gene end was trimmed by 7 bases and the J gene end by 1 base; junction bases not matched to a gene: 18. Per the germline V gene, CDR1 is SNHLY and CDR2 is FYNNEI. The CDR3 extends over 21 amino acids. CDR3 sequence: CASTHFSTSGRAIENTGELFF. In DNA form, the CDR3 reads TGTGCCAGCACCCATTTCTCCACTAGCGGGAGGGCAATAGAGAACACCGGGGAGCTGTTTTTT.

The chain joins TRBV7-2 to TRBJ1-1; D remains unclear. Looked up from germline, CDR1 is SGHTA and CDR2 is FQGNSA. The CDR3 consists of 14 residues. Trimming took 1 base from V and 1 from J, leaving 7 bases between them. As DNA, the CDR3 is TGTGCCAGCAGCTTAGGGCAGGCGAACACTGAAGCTTTCTTT. This gives the protein CASSLGQANTEAFF. The full variable domain, rest sourced from reference TRBV7-2 and TRBJ1-1, is GAGVSQSPSNKVTEKGKDVELRCDPISGHTALYWYRQSLGQGLEFLIYFQGNSAPDKSGLPSDRFSAERTGGSVSTLTIQRTQQEDSAVYLCASSLGQANTEAFFGQGTRLTVV.

This chain uses TRBV28 with TRBJ2-7; TRBD2 aligns across 13 bases. V trimming: 4 bases; J trimming: 12 bases; junction bases outside the gene matches: 9. The CDR3 loop spans 14 amino acids. Germline CDR1 MDHEN, CDR2 SYDVKM. The CDR3 DNA sequence: TGTGCCAGCAGTTCGGGACTAGCGGGATCCGCCATGTACTTC. As protein: CASSSGLAGSAMYF.

The chain uses TRBV7-9 and TRBJ1-2; the match to TRBD1 covers 10 bases. The CDR3 is 17 residues long. From germline, CDR1 is SEHNR and CDR2 FQNEAQ (reference sequence). V lost 6 bases, J lost 5 bases, and 15 bases stayed unmatched. The CDR3 protein is CASRPGDRGPRSYGYTF. The CDR3, as DNA: TGTGCCAGCAGGCCCGGCGACAGGGGGCCAAGGTCTTATGGCTACACCTTC. The full variable domain, rest sourced from reference TRBV7-9 and TRBJ1-2, is DTGVSQNPRHKITKRGQNVTFRCDPISEHNRLYWYRQTLGQGPEFLTYFQNEAQLEKSRLLSDRFSAERPKGSFSTLEIQRTEQGDSAMYLCASRPGDRGPRSYGYTFGSGTRLTVV.

This clone was detected only once. CDR3 DNA sequence: TGTGCCAGCAGCTTGGCGAGGACTAGCGGAGAGCCCCCAAAAGAGACCCAGTACTTC. Protein: CASSLARTSGEPPKETQYF. V usage is TRBV5-4 and J usage is TRBJ2-5, with 10 nucleotides matching TRBD2. There are 19 residues in the CDR3. With V trimmed by 0 bases and J by 3 bases, 14 bases remained unmatched. Germline V gives CDR1 SGHNT, CDR2 YYREEE (reference sequence).